Presented here are 7 T cell receptor beta chains from one specimen sequenced in a study of response to subunit inactivated influenza vaccine. From the RT-PCR reads, TCRdb called clonotypes with MiXCR, one entry per CDR3 protein. The sample includes a few hundred thousand distinct CDR3 sequences, around a fifth seen only once; the top ten take more than 8.5%. The sequences come from PBMCs from blood, collected about 20 months after vaccination. The receptor set was obtained from a man aged 45 to 75 who received an inactivated influenza vaccine.

This clonotype has more than one count but fewer than ten. J is TRBJ1-2 and V is TRBV2; D may be TRBD1 (5 bases). Germline V gives CDR1 SNHLY, CDR2 FYNNEI. There are 15 residues in the CDR3. Between the trimmed V and J ends, which lost 4 bases and 2 bases, there was a span of 14 bases. CDR3 in DNA: TGTGCCAGCAGTGCCCCCATCACAGGCAACTATGGCTACACCTTC. This sequence encodes CASSAPITGNYGYTF. Full variable domain (outside the CDR3, taken from reference TRBV2 and TRBJ1-2): EPEVTQTPSHQVTQMGQEVILRCVPISNHLYFYWYRQILGQKVEFLVSFYNNEISEKSEIFDDQFSVERPDGSNFTLKIRSTKLEDSAMYFCASSAPITGNYGYTFGSGTRLTVV.

This chain joins TRBV5-5 and TRBJ2-7; TRBD1 is a possible D gene (6 bases). Germline V CDR1 and CDR2: SGHKS, YYEKEE (reference sequence). This CDR3 contains 14 residues. With 4 bases removed from V and 3 bases from J, the gap between germline ends came to 14 bases. CDR3 nucleotide sequence: TGTGCCAGCAGCGGGGGACAAAACTACTACGAGCAGTACTTC. It yields the protein CASSGGQNYYEQYF.

This clonotype was seen only a few times. The chain links TRBV6-1 to TRBJ1-4, with 7 bases that match TRBD1. V dropped 5 bases and J dropped 8; count of bases not matched to a gene: 11. CDR1 is MNHNS, CDR2 SASEGT, per germline. The CDR3 spans 15 residues. The CDR3 region is CASSPSRQGYEKLFF. The CDR3 DNA sequence: TGTGCCAGCAGTCCCTCCCGACAGGGATACGAAAAACTGTTTTTT.

This clonotype was counted between two and nine times. The V gene is TRBV5-4, the J gene TRBJ1-2, with TRBD1 identical over 11 bases. The CDR3 is made up of 12 amino acids. J gave up 6 bases and V 5 bases, and 0 bases lay outside the gene matches. Germline V lookup: CDR1 SGHNT, CDR2 YYREEE (reference sequence). The CDR3 sequence: CASRGQGDGYTF. For the CDR3, the DNA is TGTGCCAGCAGGGGACAGGGGGATGGCTACACCTTC.

This clonotype was picked up a small number of times. The V gene is TRBV6-5, the J gene TRBJ1-1; D uncertain. Trimming removed 4 bases from V and 4 bases from J, with 13 bases in between. Germline CDR1 and CDR2: MNHEY and SVGAGI. This CDR3 region has 14 residues. This CDR3 is CASSSRRLGTEAFF. The CDR3 DNA reads as TGTGCCAGCAGTTCTCGCAGGCTGGGCACTGAAGCTTTCTTT.

This clonotype was counted only a few times. This chain joins TRBV6-1 and TRBJ2-2; unclear D gene. Trimming shortened V by 3 bases and J by 2 bases, and 10 bases separated the two germline ends. The germline gives CDR1 MNHNS, CDR2 SASEGT. CDR3 length: 15 amino acids. CDR3: CASSERTINTGELFF. CDR3 coding DNA: TGTGCCAGCAGTGAGAGAACTATCAACACCGGGGAGCTGTTTTTT.

This clonotype came up many times. V and J are TRBV12-3 or TRBV12-4 and TRBJ1-1; D perhaps matches TRBD1 (5 bases). The CDR3 loop spans 14 amino acids. V was cut by 5 bases and J by 0 bases, with 10 bases left in between. CDR3 DNA sequence: TGTGCCAGCAGTCTTGGGGCAGTGAACACTGAAGCTTTCTTT. It specifies CASSLGAVNTEAFF.